This TCR beta chain was found in a study of T-cell memory formation after mild COVID-19. Study at large: The two donors had largely donor-specific TCR clusters. Broader study findings: From day 15 to 85, contracting clones were balanced between CD4 and CD8, whereas later expanders leaned toward CD4+.

There are 14 residues in the CDR3. The germline V and J ends were trimmed by 6 bases and 4 bases, with 16 bases remaining between them. From germline, CDR1 is MNHEY and CDR2 SVGAGI. Comments on this clonotype: The antigen remains unidentified.

Via MiXCR, TCRdb re-called the 5' RACE reads, giving one row per CDR3 protein. The table records approximately 240,000 distinct CDR3 sequences, over 15% of them present only once. This TCR was sampled from a man younger than 35 who had mild COVID-19 (a few samples of this study predate the infection). Cell type and time point are not known. The sample comprised PBMCs or a T cell subset sorted from them (not recorded which). This sequence joins TRBV6-5 and TRBJ2-7, with D possibly matching TRBD1 (5 bases). The CDR3 nucleotides read TGTGCCAGCAGGAGACAGCACCTCTCGTACGAGCAGTACTTC. Its translation: CASRRQHLSYEQYF.